This T cell receptor (beta chain) originates from a study of blood T cell repertoires in COVID-19. As for the study in general: The United States, Italy and Spain were the sources of the acute and convalescent COVID-19 samples. In each case, the material was cDNA or gDNA derived from T cells, B-cell-depleted T cells, or PBMCs.

This clone has only one observation. V was clipped by 0 bases and J by 3 bases, with 6 bases between them. The CDR3 runs to 13 residues. Germline CDR1 reads MNHEY; CDR2 reads SVGAGI. Authors' processing steps: Cell counts per sample came from amplifying reference gene primers. Only in-frame clones appear in the TCRdb table, and some are missing; sequencing was by immunoSEQ multiplex PCR. The D gene and trimming were derived from the DNA, and the V and J assignments and clone size from that table. Of around 700,000 clones detected, approximately 90% appear once; the ten largest clones hold 0.2% to 0.3%.

This TCR derives from a young woman with acute or convalescent COVID-19. The sequencing sample was made of peripheral blood. The chain couples TRBV6-5 to TRBJ2-7; no clear D gene. In DNA, the CDR3 is TGTGCCAGCAGTTACTCGTCGTACTACGAGCAGTACTTC. Residues: CASSYSSYYEQYF.